The rows below give T cell receptor beta chains drawn from one sample of a study of blood T cell repertoires in COVID-19. Measured with immunoSEQ multiplex PCR; TCRdb has only the in-frame clones, and not every one. Of about 160,000 clones listed, approximately 91% are singletons. The sample consisted of peripheral blood. The receptors were gathered from a man between 18 and 35 years old with acute or convalescent COVID-19. The CDR3 runs from the conserved cysteine through the conserved F or W. Fields, in order: clone size, D gene, J gene, V gene, CDR3 protein, CDR3 DNA. The D gene is left open where the match is weak. Not every row has a clone size; where given, it reads once, few, many or a size class.

clone size: NA
D gene: NA
J gene: TRBJ1-5
V gene: TRBV28
CDR3 protein: CASDEGWTQPQHF
CDR3 DNA: TGTGCCAGCGATGAGGGTTGGACTCAGCCCCAGCATTTT

clone size: NA
D gene: NA
J gene: TRBJ2-7
V gene: TRBV7-2
CDR3 protein: CASSLDSGQAFSYEQYF
CDR3 DNA: TGTGCCAGCAGCTTAGATTCAGGGCAGGCATTTTCCTACGAGCAGTACTTC

clone size: NA
D gene: NA
J gene: TRBJ2-7
V gene: TRBV27
CDR3 protein: CAISGSKRRESYEQYF
CDR3 DNA: TGTGCCATCTCAGGGAGTAAAAGGAGGGAGTCCTACGAGCAGTACTTC

clone size: NA
D gene: NA
J gene: TRBJ2-5
V gene: TRBV27
CDR3 protein: CASTQQGRMETQYF
CDR3 DNA: TGTGCCAGCACCCAACAGGGGAGGATGGAGACCCAGTACTTC

clone size: once
D gene: NA
J gene: TRBJ1-1
V gene: TRBV5-4
CDR3 protein: CASSFGGRNTEAFF
CDR3 DNA: TGTGCCAGCAGCTTTGGGGGCAGGAACACTGAAGCTTTCTTT

clone size: NA
D gene: NA
J gene: TRBJ1-5
V gene: TRBV27
CDR3 protein: CASSLSGEGQPQHF
CDR3 DNA: TGTGCCAGCAGTTTATCAGGGGAGGGTCAGCCCCAGCATTTT

clone size: NA
D gene: NA
J gene: TRBJ1-4
V gene: TRBV18
CDR3 protein: CASSFAQWEKLFF
CDR3 DNA: TGTGCCAGCTCATTCGCCCAGTGGGAAAAACTGTTTTTT

clone size: NA
D gene: NA
J gene: TRBJ1-3
V gene: TRBV3-1/TRBV3-2
CDR3 protein: CASSLRSGIGNTIYF
CDR3 DNA: TGTGCCAGCAGCCTACGTTCGGGGATTGGAAACACCATATATTTT

clone size: NA
D gene: NA
J gene: TRBJ2-5
V gene: TRBV29-1
CDR3 protein: CSVRLLEWETQYF
CDR3 DNA: TGCAGCGTCCGACTGCTTGAATGGGAGACCCAGTACTTC

clone size: NA
D gene: NA
J gene: TRBJ1-3
V gene: TRBV27
CDR3 protein: CASSSDGSSGNTIYF
CDR3 DNA: TGTGCCAGCAGTTCGGACGGGAGCTCTGGAAACACCATATATTTT

clone size: NA
D gene: TRBD1
J gene: TRBJ2-6
V gene: TRBV2
CDR3 protein: CASSSDRAGANVLTF
CDR3 DNA: TGTGCCAGCAGCTCGGACAGGGCTGGGGCCAACGTCCTGACTTTC

clone size: NA
D gene: NA
J gene: TRBJ1-1
V gene: TRBV6-1
CDR3 protein: CASSEGTTTRAFF
CDR3 DNA: TGTGCCAGCAGTGAAGGGACAACTACCCGAGCTTTCTTT

clone size: NA
D gene: NA
J gene: TRBJ1-5
V gene: TRBV6-5
CDR3 protein: CASEGTLGGHQPQHF
CDR3 DNA: TGTGCCAGCGAAGGGACTCTCGGGGGACATCAGCCCCAGCATTTT

clone size: NA
D gene: NA
J gene: TRBJ2-1
V gene: TRBV24-1
CDR3 protein: CATSDVDRHEQFF
CDR3 DNA: TGTGCCACCAGTGACGTAGACAGACATGAGCAGTTCTTC

clone size: few
D gene: TRBD1
J gene: TRBJ2-3
V gene: TRBV6-5
CDR3 protein: CASIRRDRVTDTQYF
CDR3 DNA: TGTGCCAGCATTCGCCGGGACAGGGTCACAGATACGCAGTATTTT

clone size: NA
D gene: NA
J gene: TRBJ2-7
V gene: TRBV6-1
CDR3 protein: CASSEYAGVSYEQYF
CDR3 DNA: TGTGCCAGCAGTGAATACGCAGGGGTCTCCTACGAGCAGTACTTC

clone size: NA
D gene: NA
J gene: TRBJ2-5
V gene: TRBV19
CDR3 protein: CASSSRRLQETQYF
CDR3 DNA: TGTGCCAGTTCCTCCAGGAGGTTGCAAGAGACCCAGTACTTC

clone size: NA
D gene: NA
J gene: TRBJ2-7
V gene: TRBV7-9
CDR3 protein: CASSLSSYEQYF
CDR3 DNA: TGTGCCAGCAGCCTTAGCTCCTACGAGCAGTACTTC

clone size: NA
D gene: TRBD1
J gene: TRBJ1-1
V gene: TRBV24-1
CDR3 protein: CATSVYPGQQNTEAFF
CDR3 DNA: TGTGCCACCAGTGTTTACCCGGGACAGCAGAACACTGAAGCTTTCTTT

clone size: NA
D gene: NA
J gene: TRBJ1-5
V gene: TRBV20-1
CDR3 protein: CSASTGVRGSLHQPQHF
CDR3 DNA: TGCAGTGCTAGTACGGGCGTACGGGGATCCCTCCATCAGCCCCAGCATTTT

clone size: few
D gene: NA
J gene: TRBJ2-7
V gene: TRBV7-8
CDR3 protein: CASSLGDTSYEQYF
CDR3 DNA: TGTGCCAGCAGCTTAGGGGACACATCCTACGAGCAGTACTTC

clone size: NA
D gene: TRBD1
J gene: TRBJ1-4
V gene: TRBV9
CDR3 protein: CASSDRTGLNEKLFF
CDR3 DNA: TGTGCCAGCAGCGACCGGACAGGACTTAATGAAAAACTGTTTTTT

clone size: few
D gene: TRBD1
J gene: TRBJ1-2
V gene: TRBV7-9
CDR3 protein: CASRLGGTANYGYTF
CDR3 DNA: TGTGCCAGCAGGCTTGGCGGGACAGCTAACTATGGCTACACCTTC

clone size: NA
D gene: TRBD1
J gene: TRBJ2-7
V gene: TRBV12-5
CDR3 protein: CASGLVQVTGGFHEQYF
CDR3 DNA: TGTGCTAGTGGTTTGGTACAGGTTACAGGGGGCTTCCACGAGCAGTACTTC

clone size: NA
D gene: TRBD1
J gene: TRBJ1-1
V gene: TRBV11-2
CDR3 protein: CASSLRTGTNTEAFF
CDR3 DNA: TGTGCCAGCAGCCTCAGGACAGGGACGAACACTGAAGCTTTCTTT

clone size: NA
D gene: NA
J gene: TRBJ1-6
V gene: TRBV19
CDR3 protein: CASSFGGGLHMINSPLHF
CDR3 DNA: TGTGCCAGTAGTTTTGGGGGAGGGCTACACATGATTAATTCACCCCTCCACTTT

clone size: NA
D gene: TRBD1
J gene: TRBJ1-2
V gene: TRBV6-5
CDR3 protein: CASSWDRGAYGYTF
CDR3 DNA: TGTGCCAGCAGTTGGGACAGGGGTGCCTATGGCTACACCTTC